These T cell receptor beta chains were read from a single sample in a study of identical twins. A single record per CDR3 protein comes from TCRdb applying MiXCR to the 5' RACE reads. The sample yields 230,000 or so distinct CDR3 sequences, approximately 8.6% seen once. The same sample was also used in a study of yellow fever vaccine responses in identical twins.

Sequences were obtained from CD8+ T cells sorted from blood. These receptors came from a woman aged 18-30 years in good health. CDR3s include the opening cysteine and the closing phenylalanine or tryptophan.

CSALAGGTYEQYF	TRBV20-1	TRBJ2-7
CASEIASGGPAPNTEAFF	TRBV27	TRBJ1-1
CASSYSTARGEAFF	TRBV6-5	TRBJ1-1
CASSWGQGPGQPQHF	TRBV5-6	TRBJ1-5
CASSQDVGMAKNIQYF	TRBV3-1	TRBJ2-4
CSAVAGTGYEQYF	TRBV20-1	TRBJ2-7
CASSQVSSSGGNQETQYF	TRBV4-1	TRBJ2-5
CASSQVQDSSSGYTF	TRBV4-3	TRBJ1-2
CASSPGHLSYEQYF	TRBV4-3	TRBJ2-7
CATTGPGELFF	TRBV15	TRBJ2-2
CASSQTASTDTQYF	TRBV2	TRBJ2-3
CASSPRDLLREQYF	TRBV7-2	TRBJ2-7
CASSEVKDTQYF	TRBV10-2	TRBJ2-3
CASSLGQLAINIQYF	TRBV27	TRBJ2-4
CAIPGCLAGRPQETQYF	TRBV12-3/TRBV12-4	TRBJ2-5
CASSESKGGTEAFF	TRBV25-1	TRBJ1-1
CASSRTLAGAGETQYF	TRBV4-1	TRBJ2-5
CASKRGSTEAFF	TRBV7-9	TRBJ1-1
CATSRVASGDPRAGELFF	TRBV15	TRBJ2-2
CASSIVGGPSYNEQFF	TRBV19	TRBJ2-1
CASSHDRGDYEQYF	TRBV4-3	TRBJ2-7
CATSPKDLLTRGNEQFF	TRBV15	TRBJ2-1
CASSSIRRDRGAYEQYF	TRBV28	TRBJ2-7
CASSQDFSGSPYEQYF	TRBV4-3	TRBJ2-7
CSVVIRGYEQYF	TRBV29-1	TRBJ2-7
CASTTTGLVGTYNEQFF	TRBV28	TRBJ2-1
CASSQSPYEQYF	TRBV7-9	TRBJ2-7
CATSRDSGGPYEQYF	TRBV15	TRBJ2-7
CASRQGTTEQFF	TRBV12-3/TRBV12-4	TRBJ2-1
CASKLGTAYNEQFF	TRBV27	TRBJ2-1
CSLAVPPYNEQFF	TRBV29-1	TRBJ2-1
CATRDRNSRKKYSSYNEQFF	TRBV21-1	TRBJ2-1
CSAKQMLAKNIQYF	TRBV20-1	TRBJ2-4
CSASWAGSSYEQYF	TRBV20-1	TRBJ2-7
CASSPRTGATSYEQYF	TRBV7-9	TRBJ2-7
CASGIQGNTEAFF	TRBV5-1	TRBJ1-1
CASSAEMAYGLNEQFF	TRBV9	TRBJ2-1
CASRPPAGTSTDTQYF	TRBV4-2	TRBJ2-3
CSDSTGPYGYTF	TRBV29-1	TRBJ1-2
CASSQDTGGPGEQFF	TRBV4-3	TRBJ2-1
CASSRKGIGDSPLETQYF	TRBV25-1	TRBJ2-5
CTSSLNLAALGGTDTQYF	TRBV11-2	TRBJ2-3
CASRDLSSYNEQFF	TRBV12-3/TRBV12-4	TRBJ2-1
CASGRAAEAFF	TRBV12-3/TRBV12-4	TRBJ1-1
CAISESEGGKTGELFF	TRBV10-3	TRBJ2-2
CASSTYRANEQFF	TRBV6-2/TRBV6-3	TRBJ2-1
CASSFSSGTHYEQYF	TRBV12-3/TRBV12-4	TRBJ2-7
CAIREGGGSYNEQFF	TRBV10-3	TRBJ2-1
CASSQDTAAQETQYF	TRBV3-1	TRBJ2-5
CASSLSIRGKAGGLSSYNEQFF	TRBV27	TRBJ2-1
CASSQRGQQYNEQFF	TRBV14	TRBJ2-1
CAWRRLAGDQFF	TRBV30	TRBJ2-1
CASSPPSGPPRETQYF	TRBV12-3/TRBV12-4	TRBJ2-5